This T cell receptor beta chain appears in the sequencing data of a study of control samples from healthy donors and cancer patients. The sample holds one count of this clone. Per the germline V gene, CDR1 is SQVTM and CDR2 is ANQGSEA. This CDR3 has 12 amino acids. The ends were cut back, 4 bases at V and 6 bases at J, with 12 bases in the middle. Sequencing used immunoSEQ multiplex PCR; TCRdb keeps in-frame clones, though not all of them. The sample records 150,000 to 200,000 clones, more than 90% being singletons. The sequence was collected from a woman aged 35 to 49 in good health. Sequencing was carried out using blood. This chain links TRBV29-1 with TRBJ1-1; D gene unclear. The CDR3 spells CSVVAVRAEAFF. For the CDR3, the DNA is TGCAGCGTTGTTGCCGTCCGGGCTGAAGCTTTCTTT.